These T cell receptor beta chains were read from a single sample in a study of identical twins. From the 5' RACE reads, TCRdb called clonotypes with MiXCR, one entry per CDR3 protein. The sample consists of about 810,000 distinct CDR3 sequences, about 12% of them appearing once. This sample was also put to use in a study of yellow fever vaccine responses in identical twins.

Sequencing used PBMCs. Source of these receptors: a woman under 30 in good health. The CDR3 runs from the conserved cysteine through the conserved F or W. The order of the fields is D gene, J gene, clone size, V gene, CDR3 DNA, CDR3 protein. D genes are given only for firm matches. Only part of the rows carry a size: once, few, many, or a class if the clone is expanded.

>TRBD1|TRBJ2-7|few|TRBV5-5
TGTGCCAGCAGCCTACAGGGGAGAGGGTGGTACGAGCAGTACTTC
CASSLQGRGWYEQYF
>TRBD2|TRBJ2-5|NA|TRBV2
TGTGCCAGCAGGGGAAGTACTAGCGGGATAGAGACCCAGTACTTC
CASRGSTSGIETQYF
>TRBD1|TRBJ2-5|NA|TRBV10-1
TGCGCCAGCAGTGATACTCACAGGGGAGTCGGAGAGACCCAGTACTTC
CASSDTHRGVGETQYF
>NA|TRBJ2-4|few|TRBV12-3/TRBV12-4
TGTGCCAGCAGTTTTGGGAGCGCCAAAAACATTCAGTACTTC
CASSFGSAKNIQYF
>NA|TRBJ2-6|NA|TRBV12-3/TRBV12-4
TGTGCCAGCAACACCCAGGGAGCTGGGGCCAACGTCCTGACTTTC
CASNTQGAGANVLTF
>NA|TRBJ2-3|NA|TRBV25-1
TGTGCCAGCAGTGAAAGGGGGACCGGCACAGATACGCAGTATTTT
CASSERGTGTDTQYF
>NA|TRBJ1-2|few|TRBV11-2
TGTGCCAGCAGCTTCGCGGGTCGGAATGGCTACACCTTC
CASSFAGRNGYTF
>NA|TRBJ1-4|few|TRBV20-1
TGCAGTGCTAGACTGGGACACAGTGCAACTAATGAAAAACTGTTTTTT
CSARLGHSATNEKLFF
>NA|TRBJ2-7|NA|TRBV20-1
TGCAGCCTAAAGCGGTTACAAACCTACGAGCAGTACTTC
CSLKRLQTYEQYF
>NA|TRBJ1-1|many|TRBV29-1
TGCAGCGTTGAAAAGGTTTTACGGAACACTGAAGCTTTCTTT
CSVEKVLRNTEAFF
>NA|TRBJ2-5|few|TRBV12-3/TRBV12-4
TGTGCCAGCAGTTTTATATGGGAGGAGGGATTTGAAGAGACCCAGTACTTC
CASSFIWEEGFEETQYF
>NA|TRBJ2-7|NA|TRBV14
TGTGCCAGCAGCCATAAGAACTTACCGGGACTATCGCGCCAGGGGGGATTAGGGACCTACGAGCAGTACTTC
CASSHKNLPGLSRQGGLGTYEQYF
>NA|TRBJ1-5|many|TRBV20-1
TGCAGTGCTAGAGATGGGTCCGGGAGCAATCAGCCCCAGCATTTT
CSARDGSGSNQPQHF
>TRBD2|TRBJ2-7|few|TRBV5-1
TGCGCCAGCAGCCCCCAGGGACTAGCGTCTGGCGAGCAGTACTTC
CASSPQGLASGEQYF
>TRBD1|TRBJ2-7|NA|TRBV18
TGTGCCAGCTCGCCGGGACAGGTCTACGAGCAGTACTTC
CASSPGQVYEQYF
>TRBD2|TRBJ2-1|many|TRBV12-5
TGTGCTAGTGGTTTGGGGCTAGCGGGCTACAATGAGCAGTTCTTC
CASGLGLAGYNEQFF
>TRBD1|TRBJ2-1|many|TRBV10-3
TGTGCCATCAGTGACCCTACTAGGGGGCATGAGCAGTTCTTC
CAISDPTRGHEQFF
>TRBD2|TRBJ2-1|NA|TRBV2
TGTGCCAGCAGTGTACTAGCGGGGGGCCCGTACAATGAGCAGTTCTTC
CASSVLAGGPYNEQFF
>NA|TRBJ2-1|NA|TRBV11-3
TGTGCCAGCCTCATAAGGAGGGGTAGAGACAATGAGCAGTTCTTC
CASLIRRGRDNEQFF
>NA|TRBJ2-7|few|TRBV4-1
TGCGCCAGCAGCCAACTAGGACTACGCAACTACGAGCAGTACTTC
CASSQLGLRNYEQYF
>NA|TRBJ1-1|NA|TRBV9
TGTGCCAGCAGCGAGGGGGGCCCGTTAGGTGAAGCTTTCTTT
CASSEGGPLGEAFF
>NA|TRBJ2-1|NA|TRBV5-1
TGCGCCAGCAGCTTGTTCGGGGCCCAGGAGCAGTTCTTC
CASSLFGAQEQFF
>TRBD2|TRBJ2-7|many|TRBV5-1
TGCGCCAGCAGCTGGGGACTAGCGGGAACCTCCTACGAGCAGTACTTC
CASSWGLAGTSYEQYF
>TRBD2|TRBJ2-3|many|TRBV12-3/TRBV12-4
TGTGCCAGCAGTTTAAGACTAGCGGGAGGCCTTGGCACAGATACGCAGTATTTT
CASSLRLAGGLGTDTQYF
>NA|TRBJ2-3|NA|TRBV7-9
TGTGCCAGCAGCATAGGACGGGAAACAGATACGCAGTATTTT
CASSIGRETDTQYF
>TRBD1|TRBJ1-2|NA|TRBV12-3/TRBV12-4
TGTGCCAGCAGAAAAGGGGGCGTCTATGGCTACACCTTC
CASRKGGVYGYTF
>NA|TRBJ2-7|many|TRBV28
TGTGCCAGCCGGGGACGCTCCTACGAGCAGTACTTC
CASRGRSYEQYF
>TRBD1|TRBJ2-1|few|TRBV7-3
TGTGCCAGCAGCCAGGACAGGGGGAGGCACAATGAGCAGTTCTTC
CASSQDRGRHNEQFF
>NA|TRBJ2-3|NA|TRBV6-2/TRBV6-3
TGTGCCAGCACGAGGACGGGCACAGATACGCAGTATTTT
CASTRTGTDTQYF
>TRBD2|TRBJ2-3|few|TRBV5-1
TGCGCCAGCAGCTTCACTAGCGGTAGCGCAGATACGCAGTATTTT
CASSFTSGSADTQYF
>NA|TRBJ2-3|many|TRBV9
TGTGCCAGCAGCGGACTAGGACGGAGCACAGATACGCAGTATTTT
CASSGLGRSTDTQYF
>NA|TRBJ2-3|few|TRBV20-1
TGCAGTGCTAGGGGAGCAACGGATACGCAGTATTTT
CSARGATDTQYF
>NA|TRBJ2-7|many|TRBV7-2
TGTGCCAGCAGCTTGCCGGGTTGGGGAGTCGTGGACGAGCAGTACTTC
CASSLPGWGVVDEQYF
>NA|TRBJ1-1|NA|TRBV28
TGTGCCAGCAGTTTCGCGGAGGGACACCAGGACCGGAACACTGAAGCTTTCTTT
CASSFAEGHQDRNTEAFF
>TRBD2|TRBJ2-5|NA|TRBV11-2
TGTGCCAGCAGCTTAGGGAACGCGGGGGGCCTGGAGACCCAGTACTTC
CASSLGNAGGLETQYF
>NA|TRBJ2-7|NA|TRBV7-2
TGTGCCAGCAGCGTGACCGGGGCGCGTGTCGAGCAGTACTTC
CASSVTGARVEQYF
>NA|TRBJ1-1|NA|TRBV20-1
TGCAGTGCTGGGGGTGGGGAGCGGTATGAAGCTTTCTTT
CSAGGGERYEAFF